Below, 19 T cell receptor beta chains from the same sample are listed, as sequenced in a study of T cell changes during pregnancy in multiple sclerosis. The assay was immunoSEQ multiplex PCR, and TCRdb's table has in-frame clones only and misses some. In the table there are under 70,000 clones, about 90% of which are singletons. The material sequenced was peripheral blood, taken in the third trimester of pregnancy. The source is a female donor in good health, enrolled as a control in a pregnancy study.

The V gene is TRBV10-2, the J gene TRBJ1-6; D not certain. With 0 bases removed from V and 9 bases from J, the gap between germline ends came to 15 bases. The germline V gene has CDR1 WSHSY and CDR2 SAAADI. The CDR3 covers 16 residues. The CDR3 sequence: CASSESNQPAGSPLHF. CDR3 DNA sequence: TGCGCCAGCAGTGAGTCGAACCAGCCGGCGGGTTCACCCCTCCACTTT.

The chain employs TRBV29-1 and TRBJ1-2; 11 nucleotides line up with TRBD1. This CDR3 contains 14 residues. Germline values: CDR1 SQVTM, CDR2 ANQGSEA. The V segment lost 6 bases and the J segment 7 bases; nucleotides outside the gene matches: 10. Written as DNA, the CDR3 is TGCAGCGTGATTCCAACCGGGACAGGGGGTGGCTACACCTTC. Its translation is CSVIPTGTGGGYTF.

This clone was observed a handful of times. V gene TRBV6-6 combines with J gene TRBJ2-7; TRBD1 aligns across 7 bases. V dropped 5 bases and J dropped 6; count of bases not matched to a gene: 7. CDR1 and CDR2 (germline): MNHNY, SVGAGI (reference sequence). The CDR3 runs 13 residues. The CDR3 sequence: CASSPQGSGEQYF. CDR3 nucleotides: TGTGCCAGCAGTCCACAGGGGAGTGGCGAGCAGTACTTC.

The rearrangement uses TRBV5-4 and TRBJ1-1; TRBD1 matches 8 bases. In germline, CDR1 is SGHNT, CDR2 YYREEE (reference sequence). The V segment lost 4 bases and the J segment 8 bases; nucleotides outside the gene matches: 10. The length of the CDR3 is 14 residues. The CDR3 spells CASSIDRGGVEAFF. CDR3 DNA: TGTGCCAGCAGCATCGACAGGGGCGGGGTAGAAGCTTTCTTT.

V is TRBV6-1 and J is TRBJ2-1; D call uncertain. The germline gives CDR1 MNHNS, CDR2 SASEGT. CDR3 length equals 10 residues. Trimming left V 9 bases short and J 2 bases short, with 2 bases between. Here the CDR3 reads CASTYNEQFF. CDR3 DNA: TGTGCCAGTACCTACAATGAGCAGTTCTTC.

The chain is built from TRBV6-6 and TRBJ2-3; 9 bases map to TRBD1. Germline-derived CDR1 and CDR2 are MNHNY and SVGAGI (reference sequence). With V trimmed by 8 bases and J by 1 base, 7 bases remained unmatched. The CDR3 loop spans 15 amino acids. In nucleotides, the CDR3 is TGTGCCAGCGGGGGGACAGGGTGGGGCACAGATACGCAGTATTTT. Its protein product is CASGGTGWGTDTQYF.

V is TRBV27 and J is TRBJ1-5, with a possible D match to TRBD1 (6 bases). This CDR3 is built from 13 residues. The V end was cut by 6 bases, the J end by 5 bases, with 11 bases between. Germline CDR1 MNHEY, CDR2 SMNVEV (reference sequence). CDR3 region: CASSRGGDQPQHF. The CDR3 DNA reads as TGTGCCAGCAGCCGAGGGGGGGATCAGCCCCAGCATTTT.

The V call is TRBV11-2, the J call TRBJ1-2, with 9 bases that match TRBD1. The CDR3 covers 17 residues. Germline assignment: CDR1 SGHAT and CDR2 FQNNGV. Germline trimming cut 5 bases from V and 0 bases from J; bases unmatched to any gene: 10. The CDR3 sequence is CASSQLDGTGTNYGYTF. Here the CDR3 DNA reads TGTGCCAGCAGCCAGTTGGACGGGACAGGGACTAACTATGGCTACACCTTC. The full variable domain, completed using reference TRBV11-2 and TRBJ1-2, is EAGVAQSPRYKIIEKRQSVAFWCNPISGHATLYWYQQILGQGPKLLIQFQNNGVVDDSQLPKDRFSAERLKGVDSTLKIQPAKLEDSAVYLCASSQLDGTGTNYGYTFGSGTRLTVV.

The chain couples TRBV6-5 to TRBJ2-3; 8 nucleotides agree with TRBD2. CDR1 is MNHEY, CDR2 SVGAGI, per germline. This CDR3 region has 13 residues. V trimming: 9 bases; J trimming: 8 bases; junction bases outside the gene matches: 10. CDR3 sequence: CASGGLGPITQYF. The CDR3 DNA reads TGTGCCAGTGGGGGACTAGGGCCCATTACGCAGTATTTT.

The genes are TRBV19 and TRBJ1-1, with TRBD1 matching 7 bases. The CDR3 totals 17 residues. Germline trimming cut 5 bases from V and 0 bases from J; bases unmatched to any gene: 12. CDR1 and CDR2 from the germline V gene are LNHDA and SQIVND (reference sequence). The CDR3 here is CASSSSDRVGLNTEAFF. For the CDR3, the DNA is TGTGCCAGTAGTTCCAGCGACAGGGTAGGGTTGAACACTGAAGCTTTCTTT.

The chain links TRBV6-5 to TRBJ2-7, with D tentatively TRBD1 (5 bases). CDR3 length equals 11 residues. The ends were cut back, 7 bases at V and 4 bases at J, with 8 bases in the middle. Germline CDR1 is MNHEY and CDR2 is SVGAGI. CDR3 loop: CASNRGYEQYF. CDR3 coding DNA: TGTGCCAGCAATAGGGGATACGAGCAGTACTTC.

CDR3 in DNA: TGTGCCAGCAGCCCCCGGGGAAGCGGGGGGGCTGACGAGCAGTACTTC. It encodes CASSPRGSGGADEQYF. V and J are TRBV9 and TRBJ2-7; the match to TRBD2 covers 10 bases. V lost 4 bases to trimming and J lost 5 bases; unmatched junction nucleotides: 12. The CDR3 extends over 16 amino acids. The germline CDR1 and CDR2 sequences are SGDLS and YYNGEE.

V is TRBV29-1 and J is TRBJ2-3, with TRBD2 matching 7 bases. Germline V lookup: CDR1 SQVTM, CDR2 ANQGSEA. This CDR3 is 10 amino acids long. The CDR3 spells CSSGTDTQYF. CDR3 DNA: TGCTCTAGCGGTACAGATACGCAGTATTTT.

The gene calls are TRBV5-4 and TRBJ1-4; maybe TRBD1 (5 bases). CDR1 and CDR2 (germline): SGHNT, YYREEE (reference sequence). This CDR3 spans 14 amino acids. V lost 4 bases and J 0 bases, leaving 7 bases between the germline ends. This CDR3 is CASSTGPTNEKLFF. The CDR3 DNA reads as TGTGCCAGCAGCACAGGCCCAACTAATGAAAAACTGTTTTTT.

The V gene is TRBV7-9, the J gene TRBJ2-3, with TRBD2 identical over 9 bases. Germline V gene sequence: CDR1 SEHNR, CDR2 FQNEAQ (reference sequence). The ends lost 2 bases at V and 2 bases at J; junction bases unmatched: 5. This CDR3 has 16 amino acids. CDR3 sequence reads: CASSLTGGRATDTQYF. In DNA, the CDR3 is TGTGCCAGCAGCTTAACTGGCGGGAGGGCCACAGATACGCAGTATTTT.

The rearrangement joins TRBV19 to TRBJ1-2; a weak D match, TRBD1 (6 bases). Between the trimmed V and J ends, which lost 6 bases and 8 bases, there was a span of 10 bases. This CDR3 contains 11 residues. Germline CDR1 is LNHDA and CDR2 is SQIVND (reference sequence). In DNA form, the CDR3 reads TGTGCCAGTAGAAACAGGGAGGGCTACACCTTC. Protein: CASRNREGYTF.

The rearrangement links TRBV30 to TRBJ2-3, with 7 bases lining up with TRBD2. The CDR3 has 15 residues. Trimming at V came to 1 base and at J to 4 bases, leaving 8 bases not matched to a gene. Germline V gene sequence: CDR1 GTSNPN, CDR2 SVGIG (reference sequence). The CDR3 DNA reads TGTGCCTGGAGTGGGGCGACTAGCCTGCCAGATACGCAGTATTTT. Translated: CAWSGATSLPDTQYF.

The V call is TRBV19, the J call TRBJ1-3; 10 nucleotides align to TRBD1. Looked up from germline, CDR1 is LNHDA and CDR2 is SQIVND (reference sequence). Losses at the gene ends were 5 bases for V and 3 bases for J; bases not matched to a gene: 1. The length of the CDR3 is 14 residues. The CDR3 sequence: CASSRTGGGNTIYF. CDR3 DNA sequence: TGTGCCAGTAGTCGGACAGGGGGTGGAAACACCATATATTTT.

CDR3 in DNA: TGTGCCAGCAGCTTAGTAATTAGAGGAAGTAATGAAAAACTGTTTTTT. It yields the protein CASSLVIRGSNEKLFF. The chain couples TRBV7-9 to TRBJ1-4, with D hard to call. The length of the CDR3 is 16 residues. The V gene lost 1 base and the J gene lost 4 bases, with 13 bases spanning the gap. Per the germline V gene, CDR1 is SEHNR and CDR2 is FQNEAQ (reference sequence).